This TCR beta chain came from a study of Graves' ophthalmopathy and Graves' hyperthyroidism. Study in general: The authors defined stable hyperthyroidism as no ophthalmopathy within 18 months of follow-up. Study results and limitations: Among expanded thyroid clonotypes above 0.001 frequency, most also occurred in blood.

From germline, CDR1 is SGHAT and CDR2 FQNNGV. Trimming cost V 8 bases and J 6 bases, with 19 bases left between them. The CDR3 is made up of 14 amino acids. Hyperthyroidism patients were newly diagnosed, ill under 2 months, and aged 18 to 65 years. As for this clonotype: The antigen remains undetermined.

As the template, RNA transcripts were used to amplify TCR beta CDR3 regions. First-round RT-PCR relied on HTBI primers, and a second-round multiplex PCR came next. TCRdb analysed the multiplex PCR reads with MiXCR anew, one entry per CDR3 protein. The table shows approximately 1.2 million distinct CDR3 sequences, with less than 45% occurring only once. The gene calls are TRBV11-2 and TRBJ1-1, with a weak D call TRBD1 (6 bases). Sequenced input: peripheral blood or thyroid tissue (not recorded which). This receptor was identified in an adult man with Graves' hyperthyroidism. The CDR3 spells CASRVGGVGAEAFF. The CDR3 DNA is TGTGCCAGCCGTGTAGGGGGGGTCGGCGCTGAAGCTTTCTTT. The whole variable domain, remainder taken from reference TRBV11-2 and TRBJ1-1, is EAGVAQSPRYKIIEKRQSVAFWCNPISGHATLYWYQQILGQGPKLLIQFQNNGVVDDSQLPKDRFSAERLKGVDSTLKIQPAKLEDSAVYLCASRVGGVGAEAFFGQGTRLTVV.